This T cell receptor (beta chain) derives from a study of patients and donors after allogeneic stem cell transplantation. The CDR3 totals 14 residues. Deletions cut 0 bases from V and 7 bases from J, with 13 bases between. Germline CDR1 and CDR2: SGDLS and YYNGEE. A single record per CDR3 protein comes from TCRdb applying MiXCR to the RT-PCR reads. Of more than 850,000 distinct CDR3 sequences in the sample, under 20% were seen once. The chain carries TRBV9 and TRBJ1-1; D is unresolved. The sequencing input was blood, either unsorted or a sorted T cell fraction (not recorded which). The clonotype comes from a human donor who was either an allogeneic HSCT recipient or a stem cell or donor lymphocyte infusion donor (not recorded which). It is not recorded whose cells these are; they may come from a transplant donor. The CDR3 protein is CASSVGTRESEAFF. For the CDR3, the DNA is TGTGCCAGCAGCGTAGGCACCAGAGAGAGTGAAGCTTTCTTT.